Detailed here is one T cell receptor (beta chain). The sample belongs to a study of blood T cell repertoires in COVID-19. Study-level information: From the United States, Italy and Spain came samples of acute and convalescent COVID-19. Sample material is recorded as cDNA or gDNA derived from T cells, B-cell-depleted T cells, or PBMCs.

As handled by the study authors: Amplification from reference gene primers served as the basis for estimated nucleated cell counts. Sequencing was performed with immunoSEQ multiplex PCR; in TCRdb, only in-frame clones are kept and a portion is missing. V and J calls and clone size are as listed in that table; D and trimming were resolved from the DNA. The data show 130,000 to 150,000 clones, 70% to 80% seen once. The germline V gene has CDR1 SNHLY and CDR2 FYNNEI. V shed 3 bases and J shed 9 bases, with 12 bases lying between them. This CDR3 has 14 amino acids. The chain is built from TRBV2 and TRBJ1-6; no clear D gene. This receptor was taken from a man between 60 and 75 years old with acute or convalescent COVID-19. Sequencing was performed on peripheral blood. CDR3 in DNA: TGTGCCAGCAGTGAGGCCACTCGGAGTTCACCCCTCCACTTT. It is translated as CASSEATRSSPLHF.